This T cell receptor (beta chain) emerged from a study of OX40 agonist ivuxolimab in advanced cancers. Assay: immunoSEQ multiplex PCR; the TCRdb copy retains only in-frame clones and omits some. The sample lists roughly 70,000 clones, about 87% occurring once. There are 11 residues in the CDR3. V lost 6 bases, J lost 7 bases, and 9 bases lay in between. Germline CDR1 and CDR2: MNHEY and SVGAGI. The TCR comes from an adult with an advanced solid tumor such as melanoma, head and neck, liver or kidney cancer. This chain links TRBV6-5 with TRBJ1-1, with D possibly matching TRBD1 (5 bases). Sequences were derived from CD4+ or CD8+ T cells sorted from blood, sampled in a trial of the OX40 agonist ivuxolimab. CDR3 nucleotides: TGTGCCAGCAGCGGGAGGGGTGAAGCTTTCTTT. It encodes CASSGRGEAFF.